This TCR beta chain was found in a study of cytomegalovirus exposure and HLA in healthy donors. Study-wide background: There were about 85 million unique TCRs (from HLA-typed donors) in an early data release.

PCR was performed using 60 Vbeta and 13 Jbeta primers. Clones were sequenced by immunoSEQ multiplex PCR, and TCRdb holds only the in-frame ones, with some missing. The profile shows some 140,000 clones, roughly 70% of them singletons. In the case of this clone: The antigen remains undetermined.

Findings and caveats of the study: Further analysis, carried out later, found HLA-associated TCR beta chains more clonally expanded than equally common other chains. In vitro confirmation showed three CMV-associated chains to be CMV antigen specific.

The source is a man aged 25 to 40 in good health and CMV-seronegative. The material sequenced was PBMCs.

The CDR3 DNA follows: TGTGCCAGCAGCCAAGGACAGGACACCGGGGAGCTGTTTTTT. Residues: CASSQGQDTGELFF. The genes are TRBV5-4 and TRBJ2-2; TRBD1 matches 7 bases. J gave up 3 bases and V 4 bases, and 3 bases lay outside the gene matches. Germline V gene lookup returns CDR1 SGHNT and CDR2 YYREEE (reference sequence). The CDR3 is 14 amino acids.